This T cell receptor beta chain was found in a study of immune evolution from preneoplasia to lung adenocarcinoma. Histologic diagnosis was independently verified by two lung pathologists. Nucleic acids came from premalignant or tumor cells enriched by macro-dissection. The table came from immunoSEQ multiplex PCR; TCRdb's copy has only in-frame clones and leaves some out. The table has 6,000 to 7,000 clones, roughly 82% seen once. The TCR sequence derives from a donor of 70 years or more with lung adenocarcinoma. Sequences were obtained from FFPE lung adenocarcinoma in situ tissue.

The CDR3 spells CASSFTAGGADTQYF. As DNA, the CDR3 is TGCGCCAGCAGCTTTACGGCGGGGGGGGCAGATACGCAGTATTTT. The chain recombines TRBV5-1 with TRBJ2-3, with TRBD2 matching 9 bases. Germline CDR1 SGHRS, CDR2 YFSETQ. CDR3 length equals 15 residues. V shed 2 bases, J shed 4 bases, and the junction held 5 bases outside the gene matches.